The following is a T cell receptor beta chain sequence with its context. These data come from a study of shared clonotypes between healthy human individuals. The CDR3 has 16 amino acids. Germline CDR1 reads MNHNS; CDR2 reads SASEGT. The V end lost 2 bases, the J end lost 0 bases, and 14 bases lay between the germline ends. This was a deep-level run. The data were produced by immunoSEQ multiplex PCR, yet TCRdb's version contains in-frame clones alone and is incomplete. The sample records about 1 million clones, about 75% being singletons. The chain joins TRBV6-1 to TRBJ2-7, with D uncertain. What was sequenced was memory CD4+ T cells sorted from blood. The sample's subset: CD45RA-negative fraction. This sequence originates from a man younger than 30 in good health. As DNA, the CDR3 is TGTGCCAGCAGTGAACCGTTGACAAGGAACTCCTACGAGCAGTACTTC. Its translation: CASSEPLTRNSYEQYF.